This T cell receptor beta chain was sequenced during a study of regulatory T cells in long-lasting Graves disease. The time point: newly diagnosed GD, antithyroid drugs for less than 3 months. Construction of the TCR library relied on RNA isolated from PBMCs. The germline V gene encodes CDR1 MNHEY and CDR2 SVGAGI. V lost 2 bases, J lost 8 bases, and 6 bases lay in between. CDR3 length: 11 residues. This clonotype was counted only a few times. Building of the TCR beta libraries involved iRepertoire HTBI primers and Arm-PCR of CDR3 regions. TCRdb called the multiplex PCR reads again in MiXCR, with one record for every CDR3 protein. The table has approximately 360,000 distinct CDR3 sequences, approximately 12% seen once. These data were also filed under a second study, of T cells in Graves' hyperthyroidism and ophthalmopathy. That paper adds: The study excluded patients with uncontrolled infection, other autoimmune disease, pregnancy or lactation.

This clonotype was obtained from a woman aged 18-29 years with Graves disease. The sequenced sample was peripheral blood mononuclear cells (PBMCs), obtained at new diagnosis, from a patient treated with antithyroid drugs. The chain carries TRBV6-5 and TRBJ1-2, with D hard to call. The CDR3 sequence: CASSYALGYTF. The CDR3 bases are TGTGCCAGCAGTTACGCCCTAGGCTACACCTTC.